Listed below are T cell receptor beta chains from one sample, sequenced in a study of T cell clonotyping in hematopoietic cell transplantation. Sequenced by immunoSEQ multiplex PCR; TCRdb stores in-frame clones only, minus some. In the table there are around 5,100 clones, around 32% of which are singletons. The sample here was peripheral blood mononuclear cells, taken before stem cell transplant. The receptors originated from a man aged 50-59 years with myelofibrosis. Some clones in this sample may be carry-over from other donors' samples. Each CDR3 is given without its conserved first and last residue. Not every row has a clone size; where given, it reads once, few, many or a size class.

clone size: -
J gene: TRBJ1-5
V gene: TRBV9
CDR3 protein: ASSGGLGNQPQH

clone size: -
J gene: TRBJ1-1
V gene: TRBV6-1
CDR3 protein: ASSDNQGNTEAF

clone size: -
J gene: TRBJ1-5
V gene: TRBV25-1
CDR3 protein: ASSGRDNQPQH

clone size: large
J gene: TRBJ2-7
V gene: TRBV13
CDR3 protein: ASSPETGAYEQY

clone size: few
J gene: -
V gene: TRBV30
CDR3 protein: ACRSAAPSYEQY

clone size: few
J gene: TRBJ2-5
V gene: TRBV9
CDR3 protein: ASSVMGSQETQY

clone size: few
J gene: TRBJ2-5
V gene: TRBV30
CDR3 protein: AWSMGQGEQETQY

clone size: few
J gene: TRBJ2-6
V gene: TRBV30
CDR3 protein: AWSVGGVSSGANVLT

clone size: -
J gene: TRBJ2-2
V gene: TRBV6-6
CDR3 protein: ASSPLPGELF

clone size: -
J gene: TRBJ2-7
V gene: TRBV6-5
CDR3 protein: ASSYTQGRLEQY

clone size: -
J gene: TRBJ1-6
V gene: TRBV5-6
CDR3 protein: ASSLAATESPLH

clone size: -
J gene: TRBJ1-2
V gene: TRBV5-1
CDR3 protein: ASTRDRGGYGYT

clone size: -
J gene: TRBJ2-3
V gene: TRBV25-1
CDR3 protein: ASSEGSGGDTDTQY

clone size: -
J gene: TRBJ2-5
V gene: TRBV25-1
CDR3 protein: ASSEGNHRGETQY

clone size: -
J gene: TRBJ2-7
V gene: TRBV5-6
CDR3 protein: ASSLVHDNYEQY

clone size: -
J gene: TRBJ2-7
V gene: TRBV5-6
CDR3 protein: ASTRRVGTYEQY

clone size: -
J gene: TRBJ2-7
V gene: TRBV25-1
CDR3 protein: ASSDFTEQY

clone size: -
J gene: TRBJ1-4
V gene: TRBV30
CDR3 protein: AWSAYRGQIEKLF

clone size: few
J gene: TRBJ2-5
V gene: TRBV29-1
CDR3 protein: SVEDLEEKDQETQY

clone size: -
J gene: TRBJ1-1
V gene: TRBV30
CDR3 protein: AWSPLRTGGVREGTEAF

clone size: -
J gene: TRBJ2-7
V gene: TRBV25-1
CDR3 protein: ASSDLGQGRYEQY

clone size: few
J gene: TRBJ2-7
V gene: TRBV19
CDR3 protein: ASSIRGEQY

clone size: few
J gene: TRBJ2-7
V gene: TRBV29-1
CDR3 protein: SVRAGGNEQY

clone size: -
J gene: TRBJ1-5
V gene: TRBV6-5
CDR3 protein: ASSPQGNGNQPQH

clone size: -
J gene: TRBJ1-5
V gene: TRBV30
CDR3 protein: AWSTGSQPQH

clone size: few
J gene: TRBJ1-2
V gene: TRBV6-6
CDR3 protein: ASGGAQYGYT

clone size: few
J gene: TRBJ2-7
V gene: TRBV5-6
CDR3 protein: ASSTYFDSYEQY

clone size: few
J gene: TRBJ1-5
V gene: TRBV30
CDR3 protein: AWSRQGGQPQH

clone size: -
J gene: TRBJ2-7
V gene: TRBV2
CDR3 protein: ASRRTGTVREQY

clone size: few
J gene: TRBJ2-7
V gene: TRBV2
CDR3 protein: ASSGPAIDYEQY

clone size: -
J gene: TRBJ1-1
V gene: TRBV28
CDR3 protein: ASTGNTEAF

clone size: few
J gene: TRBJ1-6
V gene: TRBV11-3
CDR3 protein: ASSLRGNSPLH

clone size: -
J gene: TRBJ2-7
V gene: TRBV13
CDR3 protein: ASSGGQSRYEQY

clone size: few
J gene: TRBJ1-5
V gene: TRBV25-1
CDR3 protein: ASSDSRVGIGNQPQH

clone size: -
J gene: TRBJ2-1
V gene: TRBV30
CDR3 protein: AWSRGHNEQF

clone size: few
J gene: TRBJ2-7
V gene: TRBV30
CDR3 protein: AWSANNPWQGKEYEQY

clone size: few
J gene: TRBJ1-2
V gene: TRBV4-2
CDR3 protein: ASSQDQGQDYGYT

clone size: -
J gene: TRBJ1-2
V gene: TRBV29-1
CDR3 protein: SAAIGLGYT

clone size: -
J gene: -
V gene: TRBV30
CDR3 protein: AWSVHTYNEQF

clone size: -
J gene: TRBJ1-4
V gene: TRBV29-1
CDR3 protein: SVHSNEKLF

clone size: -
J gene: TRBJ1-6
V gene: TRBV6-6
CDR3 protein: ASSSPQGYNSPLH

clone size: few
J gene: TRBJ1-5
V gene: TRBV30
CDR3 protein: AWSGTGPNQPQH

clone size: few
J gene: TRBJ1-2
V gene: TRBV28
CDR3 protein: ASSFFSWNYGYT

clone size: -
J gene: TRBJ2-7
V gene: TRBV29-1
CDR3 protein: SVSFLADLYEQY

clone size: -
J gene: TRBJ2-7
V gene: TRBV30
CDR3 protein: ASSGTRGGYEQY

clone size: -
J gene: TRBJ2-2
V gene: TRBV30
CDR3 protein: ACAEPGELF

clone size: few
J gene: TRBJ1-1
V gene: TRBV30
CDR3 protein: AWRRAGSATEAF

clone size: -
J gene: TRBJ1-5
V gene: TRBV29-1
CDR3 protein: SVAHREGPQH

clone size: few
J gene: TRBJ2-7
V gene: TRBV2
CDR3 protein: ASTSGGTRGYEQY

clone size: few
J gene: TRBJ2-7
V gene: TRBV29-1
CDR3 protein: SVELWAGSDYEQY

clone size: few
J gene: TRBJ1-1
V gene: TRBV6-1
CDR3 protein: ASSEWTENTEAF

clone size: -
J gene: TRBJ2-7
V gene: TRBV30
CDR3 protein: AWSRGLAEDEQY

clone size: few
J gene: TRBJ2-2
V gene: TRBV5-6
CDR3 protein: ASSFWGQGTGELF

clone size: -
J gene: TRBJ2-7
V gene: TRBV6-5
CDR3 protein: ASSYSPGSYEQY